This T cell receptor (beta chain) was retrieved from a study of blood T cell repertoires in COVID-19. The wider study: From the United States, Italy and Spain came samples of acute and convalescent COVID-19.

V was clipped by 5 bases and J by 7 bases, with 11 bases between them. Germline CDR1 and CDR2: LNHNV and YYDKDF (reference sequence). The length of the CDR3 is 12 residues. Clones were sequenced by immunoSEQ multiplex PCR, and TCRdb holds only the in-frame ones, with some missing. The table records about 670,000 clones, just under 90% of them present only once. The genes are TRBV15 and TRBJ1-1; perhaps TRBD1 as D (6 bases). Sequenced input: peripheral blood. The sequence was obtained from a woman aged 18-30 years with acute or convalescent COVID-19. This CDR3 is CATSGRDIEAFF. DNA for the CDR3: TGTGCCACCAGCGGCAGGGACATTGAAGCTTTCTTT.